The 12 T cell receptor beta chains below were found in one sample sequenced in a study of shared clonotypes between healthy human individuals. Assay: immunoSEQ multiplex PCR; the TCRdb copy retains only in-frame clones and omits some. Here the sample spans approximately 2.5 million clones, around nine tenths being singletons. The material sequenced was naive CD4+ T cells sorted from blood. Subset indicated: CD45RA+ positively selected. The source of these receptors is a man aged 18 to 29 in good health.

The chain joins TRBV29-1 to TRBJ2-3; a possible D gene is TRBD1 (8 bases). This CDR3 region has 15 residues. V was trimmed by 6 bases and J by 0 bases, leaving 16 bases between them. Per germline, CDR1 SQVTM and CDR2 ANQGSEA. CDR3 amino acids: CSVDTGGDSTDTQYF. For the CDR3, the DNA is TGCAGCGTCGATACAGGGGGGGATAGCACAGATACGCAGTATTTT.

The chain is built from TRBV1 and TRBJ2-1; the table's D call, TRBD2, has no DNA check behind it. TRBV1 is assigned pseudogene status. The CDR3 has 19 residues. CDR3 protein: CTSSQDWRLAGGGHNEQFF. The CDR3 DNA is TGCACCAGCAGCCAAGATTGGAGACTAGCGGGAGGGGGGCACAATGAGCAGTTCTTC.

The V gene is TRBV7-2, the J gene TRBJ2-3, with D hard to call. This CDR3 has 13 residues. V gave up 3 bases and J gave up 4 bases, with 8 bases separating them. Looked up from germline, CDR1 is SGHTA and CDR2 is FQGNSA. The DNA for the CDR3 is TGTGCCAGCAGCTTTACCCGGGCAGATACGCAGTATTTT. Its translation is CASSFTRADTQYF.

This clone was recorded only once. The rearrangement links TRBV6-6 to TRBJ2-7; no firm D call. The ends were cut back, 6 bases at V and 8 bases at J, with 20 bases in the middle. Germline CDR1 is MNHNY and CDR2 is SVGAGI (reference sequence). The CDR3 runs 14 residues. CDR3 bases: TGTGCCAGCAGCCGACCGGGTCCTAATACGAAGCAGTACTTC. It encodes CASSRPGPNTKQYF.

The V call is TRBV5-1, the J call TRBJ1-4; D is undetermined. Germline V lookup: CDR1 SGHRS, CDR2 YFSETQ. Between the trimmed V and J ends, which lost 2 bases and 4 bases, there was a span of 3 bases. CDR3 size: 12 residues. The CDR3 sequence: CASSLNNEKLFF. CDR3 coding DNA: TGCGCCAGCAGCTTAAATAATGAAAAACTGTTTTTT.

The chain employs TRBV2 and TRBJ2-7; D remains unclear. CDR3 length equals 15 residues. Per germline, CDR1 SNHLY and CDR2 FYNNEI. V was shortened by 5 bases and J by 6 bases, with 20 bases between the two germline ends. CDR3 nucleotide sequence: TGTGCCAGCAGTACCGACATGCCGGTAGCCGGCGAGCAGTACTTC. The encoded protein is CASSTDMPVAGEQYF.

The chain couples TRBV6-5 to TRBJ2-1; 9 positions match TRBD2. J lost 9 bases, V lost 5 bases, and 5 bases had no gene match. This CDR3 region has 13 residues. Germline CDR1 reads MNHEY; CDR2 reads SVGAGI. The CDR3: CASSRLAGFEQFF. The CDR3 bases are TGTGCCAGCAGTCGGCTAGCGGGGTTTGAGCAGTTCTTC.

A note on this clone: The junction shows a germline mismatch at one end, possibly a read error. CDR3 DNA: TGTGCTAGCAGCTTGGGTCCACTCTACGAGCAGTACTTC. This encodes CASSLGPLYEQYF. The rearrangement links TRBV7-7 to TRBJ2-7; D ambiguous. Germline assignment: CDR1 SSHAT and CDR2 FNYEAQ (reference sequence). This CDR3 comprises 13 residues.

The rearrangement uses TRBV2 and TRBJ1-4; perhaps TRBD1 as D (5 bases). The ends were cut back, 0 bases at V and 8 bases at J, with 13 bases in the middle. Germline values: CDR1 SNHLY, CDR2 FYNNEI. The CDR3 extends over 15 amino acids. CDR3 in amino acids: CASSEAGKGSEKLFF. The CDR3 DNA reads TGTGCCAGCAGTGAAGCAGGGAAGGGGTCAGAAAAACTGTTTTTT.

V is TRBV27 and J is TRBJ2-3; perhaps D is TRBD1 or TRBD2 (5 bases each). Germline V gene data show CDR1 as MNHEY and CDR2 as SMNVEV (reference sequence). Deletions cut 6 bases from V and 1 base from J, with 17 bases between. CDR3 size: 16 residues. The CDR3 DNA reads as TGTGCCAGCAGATACCTCGGGGCGGGCGGCACAGATACGCAGTATTTT. Its protein product is CASRYLGAGGTDTQYF.

The chain uses TRBV27 and TRBJ2-1; weak D call: TRBD2 (6 bases). CDR3 length equals 12 residues. Trimming shortened V by 4 bases and J by 12 bases, and 13 bases separated the two germline ends. Looked up from germline, CDR1 is MNHEY and CDR2 is SMNVEV (reference sequence). The CDR3 DNA sequence: TGTGCCAGCAGTTCCCCGGGAGCGGTGCAGTTCTTC. Protein product: CASSSPGAVQFF.

This rearrangement joins TRBV10-3 to TRBJ2-1; 9 bases fit TRBD2. This CDR3 comprises 17 residues. From germline, CDR1 is ENHRY and CDR2 SYGVKD. Germline trimming cut 4 bases from V and 3 bases from J; bases unmatched to any gene: 10. CDR3 sequence: CAISVGSGGNNYNEQFF. The CDR3 region has the DNA TGTGCCATCAGTGTTGGTAGCGGGGGAAACAACTACAATGAGCAGTTCTTC.